These T cell receptor beta chains were read from a single sample in a study of cytomegalovirus exposure and HLA in healthy donors. TCRdb's copy holds only in-frame clones and misses some; the assay was immunoSEQ multiplex PCR. Among about 190,000 clones, 75% to 90% were seen once, and the ten largest hold around 1.2%. Sample: PBMCs. Receptor source: a man younger than 45 in good health and CMV-seronegative. CDR3s include the opening cysteine and the closing phenylalanine or tryptophan. The D gene is left open where the match is weak. A clone size is listed for some rows: how often the clone was seen (once, few, many), or a class if it is expanded.

D gene: TRBD2
V gene: TRBV19
clone size: NA
J gene: TRBJ2-1
CDR3 DNA: TGTGCCAGTAGGCGGACTAGCGGAATACTATACAATGAGCAGTTCTTC
CDR3 protein: CASRRTSGILYNEQFF

D gene: NA
V gene: TRBV10-2
clone size: few
J gene: TRBJ2-5
CDR3 DNA: TGCGCCAGCGGGGGGCGGGGGGAGACCCAGTACTTC
CDR3 protein: CASGGRGETQYF

D gene: NA
V gene: TRBV4-2
clone size: NA
J gene: TRBJ2-1
CDR3 DNA: TGTGCCAGCAGCCAAGATCTGACTGCAGGACTAACCCTCAATGAGCAGTTCTTC
CDR3 protein: CASSQDLTAGLTLNEQFF

D gene: TRBD1
V gene: TRBV6-1
clone size: NA
J gene: TRBJ1-3
CDR3 DNA: TGTGCCAGCAGAGAGACAGGGTTTGGAAACACCATATATTTT
CDR3 protein: CASRETGFGNTIYF

D gene: TRBD1
V gene: TRBV6-1
clone size: NA
J gene: TRBJ2-7
CDR3 DNA: TGTGCCTCCCCCGGGACAGAGATCTACGAGCAGTACTTC
CDR3 protein: CASPGTEIYEQYF

D gene: TRBD1
V gene: TRBV11-1
clone size: NA
J gene: TRBJ1-1
CDR3 DNA: TGTGCCAGCAGCTTAGGTCTTGACAGGGGGCACACTGAAGCTTTCTTT
CDR3 protein: CASSLGLDRGHTEAFF

D gene: NA
V gene: TRBV28
clone size: NA
J gene: TRBJ1-2
CDR3 DNA: TGTGCCAGCAGAGTGGCCTATCGGGGCTATGGCTACACCTTC
CDR3 protein: CASRVAYRGYGYTF

D gene: NA
V gene: TRBV6-6
clone size: NA
J gene: TRBJ1-4
CDR3 DNA: TGTGCCAGCAGCCCACTGGGGGCACCTAATGAAAAACTGTTTTTT
CDR3 protein: CASSPLGAPNEKLFF

D gene: TRBD2
V gene: TRBV27
clone size: NA
J gene: TRBJ2-5
CDR3 DNA: TGTGCCAGCAGTTTTATAGGGGCTAGCGGGAGAGGAGAGACCCAGTACTTC
CDR3 protein: CASSFIGASGRGETQYF

D gene: NA
V gene: TRBV18
clone size: once
J gene: TRBJ2-1
CDR3 DNA: TGTGCCAGCTCACCACCCCTGAATGAGCAGTTCTTC
CDR3 protein: CASSPPLNEQFF

D gene: TRBD1
V gene: TRBV5-1
clone size: NA
J gene: TRBJ2-1
CDR3 DNA: TGCGCCAGCAGCTTGATCGGGACAGGGCACAATGAGCAGTTCTTC
CDR3 protein: CASSLIGTGHNEQFF

D gene: NA
V gene: TRBV1
clone size: once
J gene: TRBJ2-7
CDR3 DNA: TGCACCAGCAGCCTCTGGGGACATTACTACGAGCAGTACTTC
CDR3 protein: CTSSLWGHYYEQYF

D gene: NA
V gene: TRBV7-9
clone size: NA
J gene: TRBJ2-7
CDR3 DNA: TGTGCCAGCAGCTTAGACTCGCGGGGCTACGAGCAGTACTTC
CDR3 protein: CASSLDSRGYEQYF

D gene: TRBD1
V gene: TRBV5-8
clone size: NA
J gene: TRBJ1-2
CDR3 DNA: TGTGCCAGCAGCCGACGGGGACAGGGTTCAACGGGCTACACCTTC
CDR3 protein: CASSRRGQGSTGYTF

D gene: NA
V gene: TRBV11-2
clone size: few
J gene: TRBJ2-3
CDR3 DNA: TGTGCCAGCAGCTTAGTGGGAGAAACAGATACGCAGTATTTT
CDR3 protein: CASSLVGETDTQYF

D gene: NA
V gene: TRBV25-1
clone size: NA
J gene: TRBJ1-3
CDR3 DNA: TGTGCCAGCAGTGGCTTCAGGGGAGAGGATGGAAACACCATATATTTT
CDR3 protein: CASSGFRGEDGNTIYF

D gene: TRBD1
V gene: TRBV5-1
clone size: NA
J gene: TRBJ2-3
CDR3 DNA: TGCGCCAGCAGCATAGGACAGGGGGCTGTAGATACGCAGTATTTT
CDR3 protein: CASSIGQGAVDTQYF

D gene: NA
V gene: TRBV19
clone size: once
J gene: TRBJ2-1
CDR3 DNA: TGTGCCAGCAGGACAGAAGGGGACAATGAGCAGTTCTTC
CDR3 protein: CASRTEGDNEQFF